Following are 7 T cell receptor beta chains from one sample sequenced in a study of beta chain features in type 1 diabetes. Expressed TCRB transcripts got sequenced, as all isolated RNA was reverse transcribed. Sequencing was performed with immunoSEQ multiplex PCR; in TCRdb, only in-frame clones are kept and a portion is missing. Here the sample spans about 470,000 clones, about 32% being singletons. The sequenced sample consisted of naive CD4+ T cells from blood. The receptors were gathered from a man between 18 and 29 years old in good health.

This clone was counted only a few times. This chain links TRBV2 with TRBJ1-2; D is perhaps TRBD1 (5 bases). V was shortened by 1 base and J by 4 bases, with 10 bases between the two germline ends. Germline V CDR1 and CDR2: SNHLY, FYNNEI. CDR3 length: 14 residues. CDR3 loop: CASSEVSGVYGYTF. The DNA of the CDR3 is TGTGCCAGCAGTGAAGTTTCGGGGGTCTATGGCTACACCTTC.

This clone was counted only a few times. The chain joins TRBV29-1 to TRBJ2-2; D is unresolved. Trimming removed 7 bases at V and 5 bases at J, with 11 bases between. Germline V lookup: CDR1 SQVTM, CDR2 ANQGSEA. The CDR3 consists of 12 residues. Written as DNA, the CDR3 is TGCAGCGCCCCCCGTGGGACCGGGGAGCTGTTTTTT. This gives the protein CSAPRGTGELFF.

This clone appeared a few times. The chain couples TRBV29-1 to TRBJ1-2; no firm D call. There are 11 residues in the CDR3. V gave up 4 bases and J gave up 4 bases, with 7 bases separating them. In germline, CDR1 is SQVTM, CDR2 ANQGSEA. CDR3: CSVVLFYGYTF. The CDR3 DNA sequence: TGCAGCGTTGTGCTTTTCTATGGCTACACCTTC.

This chain joins TRBV4-3 and TRBJ1-4; the D is unclear. Between the trimmed V and J ends, which lost 0 bases and 10 bases, there was a span of 12 bases. Per the germline V gene, CDR1 is LGHNA and CDR2 is YSLEER. The CDR3 has 14 residues. The chain's CDR3 is CASSQDWEGPKLFF. CDR3 nucleotides: TGCGCCAGCAGCCAAGATTGGGAGGGCCCAAAACTGTTTTTT.

Turning to this clone: Other DNA sequences in this specimen translate into the identical CDR3. This chain connects TRBV20-1 to TRBJ1-2; D is ambiguous. Germline V CDR1 and CDR2: DFQATT, SNEGSKA (reference sequence). Trimming left V 4 bases short and J 5 bases short, with 5 bases between. There are 10 residues in the CDR3. The CDR3 nucleotides read TGCAGTGCTACAGGTTATGGCTACACCTTC. Its translation: CSATGYGYTF.

The chain uses TRBV9 and TRBJ2-3; D not resolved. In germline, CDR1 is SGDLS, CDR2 YYNGEE. Between the trimmed V and J ends, which lost 4 bases and 0 bases, there was a span of 6 bases. CDR3 length equals 13 residues. DNA for the CDR3: TGTGCCAGCAGCATGACAAGCACAGATACGCAGTATTTT. It translates to CASSMTSTDTQYF.

The rearrangement joins TRBV7-9 to TRBJ2-5; perhaps TRBD2 as D (6 bases). CDR3 length: 15 residues. V was clipped by 1 base and J by 4 bases, with 13 bases between them. The germline V gene has CDR1 SEHNR and CDR2 FQNEAQ (reference sequence). CDR3 amino acids: CASSLGLGDSETQYF. CDR3 DNA sequence: TGTGCCAGCAGCTTAGGTTTGGGGGACTCAGAGACCCAGTACTTC.